Sequencing of this TCR beta chain was carried out in a study of technical replicates of blood from several donors (dated 2017 in TCRdb). As for this clone: This receptor's antigen is unknown. No base quality information exists; no much larger clone differs at one position.

The library was produced with the immunoSEQ multiplex PCR assay. TCRdb obtained this table from immuneACCESS and retained in-frame rearrangements with V and J assigned. These tables miss some clones; where compared with another copy, unresolved V genes account for less than half of the shortfall, and the remainder is unexplained. The sample table holds tens of thousands of clones, of which roughly 96% were seen once. Approximately 0.2% of the sample is taken by the ten largest. The sequenced sample consisted of T cells isolated from PBMCs. This TCR was recovered from a human donor in good health.

Read as DNA, the sequence is TGCGCCAGCAGCTGGTGGGACAGGTTTTCGAACACCGGGGAGCTGTTTTTT. This sequence encodes CASSWWDRFSNTGELFF. The rearrangement combines TRBV5-1 with TRBJ2-2; the junction holds 8 bases that match TRBD1. There are 17 amino acids in the CDR3, from cysteine to phenylalanine inclusive. Of all the DNA, just the CDR3 is kept, 51 bases in frame from base 1. Trimming accounts for 3 bases at V and 0 bases at J, while the number of junction bases matched to no gene is 7. CDR1 and CDR2 (SGHRS, YFSETQ) derive from the germline V gene.